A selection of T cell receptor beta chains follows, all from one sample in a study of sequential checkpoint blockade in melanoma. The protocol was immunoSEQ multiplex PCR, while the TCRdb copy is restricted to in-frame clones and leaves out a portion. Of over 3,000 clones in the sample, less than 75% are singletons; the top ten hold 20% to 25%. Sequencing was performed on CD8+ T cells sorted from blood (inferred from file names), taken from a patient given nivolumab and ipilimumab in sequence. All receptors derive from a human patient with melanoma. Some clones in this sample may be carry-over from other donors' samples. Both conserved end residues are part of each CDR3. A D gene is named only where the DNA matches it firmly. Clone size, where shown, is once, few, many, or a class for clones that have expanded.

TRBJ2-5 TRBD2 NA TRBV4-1 TGCGCCAGCAGCCAAGCTAGCGGGGGAGAAGGCCAAGAGACCCAGTACTTC CASSQASGGEGQETQYF
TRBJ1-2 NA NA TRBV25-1 TGTGCCAGCAGTGAAGGCGGGGGGTACTACGATGGCTACACCTTC CASSEGGGYYDGYTF
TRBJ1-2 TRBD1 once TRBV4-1 TGCGCCAGCAGCCATCCCGGACAGGGACGGGGTGGCTACACCTTC CASSHPGQGRGGYTF
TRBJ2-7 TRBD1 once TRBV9 TGTGCCAGCAGCCCCGGGACAGGAGCCTACGAGCAGTACTTC CASSPGTGAYEQYF
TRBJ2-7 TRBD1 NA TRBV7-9 TGTGCCAGCAGCCCTGTATCGGGACAGGGGAACTACGAGCAGTACTTC CASSPVSGQGNYEQYF
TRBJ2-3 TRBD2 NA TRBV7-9 TGTGCCAGTGTGGGGCGGGGGACAGATACGCAGTATTTT CASVGRGTDTQYF
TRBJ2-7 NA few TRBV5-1 TGCGCCAGCAGCCGACAGGGAGGCGAGCAGTACTTC CASSRQGGEQYF
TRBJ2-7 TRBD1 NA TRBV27 TGTGCCAGCAGTCCGGGACAGGGCGAGACCTACGAGCAGTACTTC CASSPGQGETYEQYF
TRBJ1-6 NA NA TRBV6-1 TGTGCCAGCAGTCCGGGACTGAATAATTCACCCCTCCACTTT CASSPGLNNSPLHF
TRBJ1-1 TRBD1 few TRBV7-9 TGTGCCAGCACCTCCGTGGACAGGGATTTGCGTAGCGCTGAAGCTTTCTTT CASTSVDRDLRSAEAFF
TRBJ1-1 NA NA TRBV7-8 TGTGCCAGCAGCTCCGGGAGTGAAGCTTTCTTT CASSSGSEAFF
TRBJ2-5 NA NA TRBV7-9 TGTGCCAGCAGCTTAGATTCCGGGTTAGAGACCCAGTACTTC CASSLDSGLETQYF
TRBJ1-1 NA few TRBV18 TGTGCCAGCTCACCGGGGGCAGGGGAAAAAGTTACTTTCTTT CASSPGAGEKVTFF
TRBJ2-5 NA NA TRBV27 TGTGCCAGCAGGTTCCTCGGGGGAGAGACCCAGTACTTC CASRFLGGETQYF
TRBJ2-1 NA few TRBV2 TGTGCCAGCAAACCTCAGGCTGGCGGGGACTCCTACAATGAGCAGTTCTTC CASKPQAGGDSYNEQFF
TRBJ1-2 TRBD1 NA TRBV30 TGTGCCTGGACCATGGACAGGGACCACTATGGCTACACCTTC CAWTMDRDHYGYTF
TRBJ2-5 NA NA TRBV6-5 TGTGCCAGCAGTGGGGATCGACTAAAAGAGACCCAGTACTTC CASSGDRLKETQYF
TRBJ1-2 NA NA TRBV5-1 TGCGCCAGCAGCCCATTCTCAGGGGCTAACTATGGCTACACCTTC CASSPFSGANYGYTF